This T cell receptor beta chain was documented in a study of T cell responses to AZD1222 COVID-19 vaccine. Findings of the study overall: Repertoires in all cases were sampled only once the peak T cell response had passed. Close to half of all spike-specific TCRs reportedly target regions of the variants that are unmutated. Across spike, vaccine-associated CD4 TCRs were found, dominant at 160-218 and 743-854.

The germline V and J ends were trimmed by 5 bases and 8 bases, with 14 bases remaining between them. The length of the CDR3 is 13 residues. Note on this clone: Its target is not known.

Method: immunoSEQ multiplex PCR; TCRdb's copy keeps in-frame clones and lacks some. The sample consists of around 130,000 clones, roughly 89% of them appearing once. The clonotype comes from an adult who received the MenACWY meningococcal vaccine as a control. The sequenced sample was peripheral blood, obtained 28 days after the second dose of the MenACWY control vaccine. This chain joins TRBV12-3 or TRBV12-4 and TRBJ2-3; D might be TRBD2 (5 bases). CDR3 loop: CASSAIQGSTQYF. CDR3 sequence (DNA): TGTGCCAGCAGTGCTATTCAAGGGAGTACGCAGTATTTT.